This T cell receptor (beta chain) was identified during a study of OX40 agonist ivuxolimab in advanced cancers. Sequenced by immunoSEQ multiplex PCR; TCRdb stores in-frame clones only, minus some. The data contain 110,000 or so clones, about 91% of them singletons. The CDR3 spans 14 residues. Trimming took 6 bases from V and 5 from J, leaving 16 bases between them. The germline gives CDR1 LNHDA, CDR2 SQIVND (reference sequence). Sequenced here: CD4+ or CD8+ T cells sorted from blood, sampled in a trial of the OX40 agonist ivuxolimab. This receptor was obtained from an adult with an advanced solid tumor such as melanoma, head and neck, liver or kidney cancer. The gene calls are TRBV19 and TRBJ1-2; D unclear. The CDR3 is CASRPPAFGYGYTF. The CDR3 region has the DNA TGTGCCAGTAGGCCCCCCGCCTTTGGGTATGGCTACACCTTC.